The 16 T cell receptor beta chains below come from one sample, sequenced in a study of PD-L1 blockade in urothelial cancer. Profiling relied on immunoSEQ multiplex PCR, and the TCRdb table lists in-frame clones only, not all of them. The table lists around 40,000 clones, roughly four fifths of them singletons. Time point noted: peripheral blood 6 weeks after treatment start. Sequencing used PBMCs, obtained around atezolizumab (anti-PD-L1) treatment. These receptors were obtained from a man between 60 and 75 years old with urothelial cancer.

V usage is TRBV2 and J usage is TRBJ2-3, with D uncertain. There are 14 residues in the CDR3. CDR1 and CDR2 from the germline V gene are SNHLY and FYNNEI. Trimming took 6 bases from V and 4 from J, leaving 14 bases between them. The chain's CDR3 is CASSRLVSADTQYF. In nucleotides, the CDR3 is TGTGCCAGCAGCCGGTTAGTATCCGCAGATACGCAGTATTTT. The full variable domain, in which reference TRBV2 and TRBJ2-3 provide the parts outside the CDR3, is EPEVTQTPSHQVTQMGQEVILRCVPISNHLYFYWYRQILGQKVEFLVSFYNNEISEKSEIFDDQFSVERPDGSNFTLKIRSTKLEDSAMYFCASSRLVSADTQYFGPGTRLTVL.

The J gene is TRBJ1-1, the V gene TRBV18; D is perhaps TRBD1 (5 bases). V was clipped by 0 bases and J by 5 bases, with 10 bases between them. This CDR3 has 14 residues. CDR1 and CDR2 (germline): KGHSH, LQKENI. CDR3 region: CASSPPSGRTEAFF. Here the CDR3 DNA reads TGTGCCAGCTCACCACCGTCAGGGAGGACTGAAGCTTTCTTT.

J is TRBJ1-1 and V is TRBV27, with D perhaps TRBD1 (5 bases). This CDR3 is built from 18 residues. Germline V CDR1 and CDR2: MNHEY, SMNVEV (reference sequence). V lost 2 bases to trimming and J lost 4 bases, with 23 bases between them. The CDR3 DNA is TGTGCCAGCAGTTTACTTGGGGGACTCTGGGATCCTGCCACTGAAGCTTTCTTT. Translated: CASSLLGGLWDPATEAFF.

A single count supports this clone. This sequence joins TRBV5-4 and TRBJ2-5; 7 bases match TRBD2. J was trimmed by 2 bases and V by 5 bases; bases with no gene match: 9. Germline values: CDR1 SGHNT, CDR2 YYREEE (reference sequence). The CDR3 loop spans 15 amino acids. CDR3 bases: TGTGCCAGCAGGAACAGTACGCGGGGGCAAGAGACCCAGTACTTC. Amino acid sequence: CASRNSTRGQETQYF.

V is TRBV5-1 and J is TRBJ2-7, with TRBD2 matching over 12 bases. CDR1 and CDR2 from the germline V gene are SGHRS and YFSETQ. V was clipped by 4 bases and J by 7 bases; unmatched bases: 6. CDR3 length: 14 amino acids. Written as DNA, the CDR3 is TGCGCCAGCAGCCAGACTAGCGGGGGCGGGGAGCAGTACTTC. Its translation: CASSQTSGGGEQYF. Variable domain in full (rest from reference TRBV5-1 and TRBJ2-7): KAGVTQTPRYLIKTRGQQVTLSCSPISGHRSVSWYQQTPGQGLQFLFEYFSETQRNKGNFPGRFSGRQFSNSRSEMNVSTLELGDSALYLCASSQTSGGGEQYFGPGTRLTVT.

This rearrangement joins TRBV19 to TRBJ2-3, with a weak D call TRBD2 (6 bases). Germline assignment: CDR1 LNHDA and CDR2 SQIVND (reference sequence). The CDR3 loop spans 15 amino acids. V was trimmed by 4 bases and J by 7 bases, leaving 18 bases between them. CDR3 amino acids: CASSKEGSRMNTQYF. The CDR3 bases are TGTGCCAGTAGTAAGGAGGGCTCTAGAATGAATACGCAGTATTTT.

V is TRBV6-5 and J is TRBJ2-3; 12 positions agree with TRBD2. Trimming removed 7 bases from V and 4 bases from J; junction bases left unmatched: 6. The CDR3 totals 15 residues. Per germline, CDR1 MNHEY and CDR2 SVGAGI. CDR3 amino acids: CASKTSGGPPDTQYF. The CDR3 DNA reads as TGTGCCAGCAAGACTAGCGGGGGCCCGCCAGATACGCAGTATTTT.

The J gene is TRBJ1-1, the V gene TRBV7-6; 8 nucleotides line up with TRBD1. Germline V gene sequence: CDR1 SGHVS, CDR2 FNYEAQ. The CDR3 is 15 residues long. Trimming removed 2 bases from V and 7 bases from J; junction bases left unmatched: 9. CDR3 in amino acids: CASSLFAGGPSEAFF. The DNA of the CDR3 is TGTGCCAGCAGCTTATTTGCAGGGGGCCCCAGTGAAGCTTTCTTT.

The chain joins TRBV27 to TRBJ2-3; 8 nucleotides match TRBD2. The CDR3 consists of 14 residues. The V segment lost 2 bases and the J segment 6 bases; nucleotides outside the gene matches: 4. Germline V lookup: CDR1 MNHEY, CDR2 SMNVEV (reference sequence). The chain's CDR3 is CASSLLSSGDTQYF. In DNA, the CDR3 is TGTGCCAGCAGTTTACTTTCTAGCGGGGATACGCAGTATTTT.

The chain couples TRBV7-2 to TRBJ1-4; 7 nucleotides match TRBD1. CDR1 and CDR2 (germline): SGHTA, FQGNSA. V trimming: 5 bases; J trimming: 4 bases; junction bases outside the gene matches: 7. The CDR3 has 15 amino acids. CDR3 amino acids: CASSTRAGGNEKLFF. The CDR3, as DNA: TGTGCCAGCAGCACCCGAGCAGGGGGTAATGAAAAACTGTTTTTT.

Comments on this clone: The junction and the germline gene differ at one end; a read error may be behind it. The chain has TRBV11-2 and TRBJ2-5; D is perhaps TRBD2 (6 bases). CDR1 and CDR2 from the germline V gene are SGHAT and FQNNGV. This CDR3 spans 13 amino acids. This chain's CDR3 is CASSLNGDSLAHF. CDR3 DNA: TGTGCCAGCAGCCTTAACGGGGACTCCCTGGCCCACTTC.

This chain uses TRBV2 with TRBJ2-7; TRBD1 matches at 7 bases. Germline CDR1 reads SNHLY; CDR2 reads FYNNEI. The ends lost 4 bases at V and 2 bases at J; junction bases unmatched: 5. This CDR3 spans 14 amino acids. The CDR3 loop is CASSAGTVTYEQYF. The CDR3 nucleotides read TGTGCCAGCAGTGCTGGGACAGTAACCTACGAGCAGTACTTC.

The CDR3 region has the DNA TGTGCCAGCAGTCCTTTGACAGGATACGAGCAGTACTTC. The encoded protein is CASSPLTGYEQYF. V and J are TRBV6-5 and TRBJ2-7, with D tentatively TRBD1 (6 bases). The CDR3 extends over 13 amino acids. Deletions cut 5 bases from V and 4 bases from J, with 12 bases between. Germline CDR1 reads MNHEY; CDR2 reads SVGAGI.

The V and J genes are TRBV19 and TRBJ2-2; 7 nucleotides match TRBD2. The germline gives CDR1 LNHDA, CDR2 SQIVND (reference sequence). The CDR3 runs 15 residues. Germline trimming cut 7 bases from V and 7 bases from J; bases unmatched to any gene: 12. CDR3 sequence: CASTYLSRGVGELFF. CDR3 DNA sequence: TGTGCCAGTACCTATCTCTCCCGGGGGGTCGGGGAGCTGTTTTTT.

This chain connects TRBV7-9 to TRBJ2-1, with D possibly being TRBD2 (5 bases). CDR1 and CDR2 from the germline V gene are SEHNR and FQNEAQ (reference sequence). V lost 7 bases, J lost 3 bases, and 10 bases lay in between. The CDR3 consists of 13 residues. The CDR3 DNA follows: TGTGCCAGCACTGGAGGAGGCTACAATGAGCAGTTCTTC. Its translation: CASTGGGYNEQFF.

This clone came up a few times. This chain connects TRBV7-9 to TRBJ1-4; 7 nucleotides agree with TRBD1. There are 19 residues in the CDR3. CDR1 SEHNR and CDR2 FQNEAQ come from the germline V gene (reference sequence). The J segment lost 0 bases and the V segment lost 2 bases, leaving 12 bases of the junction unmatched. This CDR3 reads CASSLKVEGGLATNEKLFF. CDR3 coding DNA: TGTGCCAGCAGCTTAAAAGTCGAAGGGGGCCTTGCAACTAATGAAAAACTGTTTTTT. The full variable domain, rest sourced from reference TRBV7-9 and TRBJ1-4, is DTGVSQNPRHKITKRGQNVTFRCDPISEHNRLYWYRQTLGQGPEFLTYFQNEAQLEKSRLLSDRFSAERPKGSFSTLEIQRTEQGDSAMYLCASSLKVEGGLATNEKLFFGSGTQLSVL.